Each of the 5 T cell receptor beta chains below was sequenced from the same sample in a study of blood T cell repertoires in COVID-19. TCRdb's copy holds only in-frame clones and misses some; the assay was immunoSEQ multiplex PCR. Among 390,000 or so clones, 85% to 90% were seen once, and the ten largest hold 0.9% to 1.1%. Sequencing was performed on PBMCs or T cells enriched from blood (not recorded which). The source of these receptors is a man between 18 and 29 years old who had recovered from COVID-19.

Remarks on this clone: The sample holds other DNA sequences that translate to the same CDR3. The chain uses TRBV7-2 and TRBJ2-1; tentatively, D is TRBD2 (6 bases). Trimming left V 2 bases short and J 8 bases short, with 7 bases between. The CDR3 is made up of 12 amino acids. Germline loops: CDR1 SGHTA, CDR2 FQGNSA. Here the CDR3 reads CASSLWGDEQFF. The CDR3, as DNA: TGTGCCAGCAGCTTATGGGGGGATGAGCAGTTCTTC.

The sample holds one count of this clone. The J gene is TRBJ2-7, the V gene TRBV5-6; D is possibly TRBD1 (5 bases). Trimming removed 1 base from V and 2 bases from J, with 7 bases in between. CDR3 length equals 13 residues. The germline V gene encodes CDR1 SGHDT and CDR2 YYEEEE. CDR3 protein: CASSLLQAYEQYF. The CDR3 DNA follows: TGTGCCAGCAGCTTGCTACAGGCCTACGAGCAGTACTTC.

J is TRBJ2-3 and V is TRBV28, with D maybe TRBD2 (5 bases). Germline CDR1 is MDHEN and CDR2 is SYDVKM. Between the trimmed V and J ends, which lost 2 bases and 0 bases, there was a span of 18 bases. The CDR3 spans 18 residues. The CDR3: CASSLDPTAGVSTDTQYF. In nucleotides, the CDR3 is TGTGCCAGCAGTTTAGACCCCACCGCGGGTGTAAGCACAGATACGCAGTATTTT.

The V and J genes are TRBV3-1 (or the pseudogene TRBV3-2) and TRBJ2-7, with 7 bases that match TRBD2. This CDR3 has 14 amino acids. V lost 3 bases and J lost 9; bases outside the gene matches: 11. From germline, CDR1 is LGHDT and CDR2 YNNKEL (reference sequence). CDR3 nucleotides: TGTGCCAGCAGCCAGGGGGGGAGCCAGTCTCTGCAGTACTTC. This sequence encodes CASSQGGSQSLQYF.

This clone was observed a single time. J is TRBJ1-2 and V is TRBV4-1, with no clear D. V was pared by 0 bases and J by 9 bases, with 8 bases between. Germline V lookup: CDR1 MGHRA, CDR2 YSYEKL. CDR3 length equals 12 residues. CDR3 sequence: CASSQDPDSYTF. The CDR3 DNA is TGCGCCAGCAGCCAAGATCCTGACAGCTACACCTTC.